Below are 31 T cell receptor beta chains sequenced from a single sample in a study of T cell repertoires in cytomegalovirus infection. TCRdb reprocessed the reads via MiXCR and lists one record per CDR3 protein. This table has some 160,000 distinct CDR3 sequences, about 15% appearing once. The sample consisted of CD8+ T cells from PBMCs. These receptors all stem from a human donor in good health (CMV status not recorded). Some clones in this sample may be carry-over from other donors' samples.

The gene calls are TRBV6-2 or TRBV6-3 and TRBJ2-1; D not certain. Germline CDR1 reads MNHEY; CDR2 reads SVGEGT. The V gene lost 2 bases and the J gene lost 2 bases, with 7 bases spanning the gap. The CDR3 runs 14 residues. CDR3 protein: CASSYTTTYNEQFF. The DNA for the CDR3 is TGTGCCAGCAGTTACACAACAACCTACAATGAGCAGTTCTTC.

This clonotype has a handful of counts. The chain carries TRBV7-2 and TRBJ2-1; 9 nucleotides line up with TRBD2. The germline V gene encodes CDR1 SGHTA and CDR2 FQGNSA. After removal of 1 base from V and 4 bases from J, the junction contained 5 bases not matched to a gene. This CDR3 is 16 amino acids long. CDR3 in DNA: TGTGCCAGCAGCTTAGTACTAGCGGGCGGGTACAATGAGCAGTTCTTC. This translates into CASSLVLAGGYNEQFF. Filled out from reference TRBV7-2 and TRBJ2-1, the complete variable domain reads GAGVSQSPSNKVTEKGKDVELRCDPISGHTALYWYRQSLGQGLEFLIYFQGNSAPDKSGLPSDRFSAERTGGSVSTLTIQRTQQEDSAVYLCASSLVLAGGYNEQFFGPGTRLTVL.

The CDR3 region is CASSSVRPRGDGEQYF. In DNA form, the CDR3 reads TGTGCCAGCAGCTCGGTAAGGCCAAGGGGAGACGGCGAGCAGTACTTC. The chain recombines TRBV7-9 with TRBJ2-7; D may correspond to TRBD1 or TRBD2 (5 bases each). The CDR3 runs to 16 residues. With 4 bases removed from V and 6 bases from J, the gap between germline ends came to 22 bases. The germline V gene has CDR1 SEHNR and CDR2 FQNEAQ (reference sequence).

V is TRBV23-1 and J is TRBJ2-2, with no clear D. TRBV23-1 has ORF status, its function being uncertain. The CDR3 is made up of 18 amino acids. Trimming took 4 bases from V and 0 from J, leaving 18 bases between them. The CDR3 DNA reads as TGCGCCAGCAGTCCCTGTAGCAAGACCTGCGCGAACACCGGGGAGCTGTTTTTT. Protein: CASSPCSKTCANTGELFF.

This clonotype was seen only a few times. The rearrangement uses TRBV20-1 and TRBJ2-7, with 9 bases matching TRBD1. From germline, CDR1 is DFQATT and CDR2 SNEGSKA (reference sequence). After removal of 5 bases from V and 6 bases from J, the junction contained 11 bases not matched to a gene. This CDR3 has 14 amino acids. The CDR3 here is CSALYFDRGSEQYF. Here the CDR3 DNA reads TGCAGTGCTTTATATTTTGACAGGGGGTCCGAGCAGTACTTC.

The CDR3 is CASSQPAPQDNEQFF. The DNA for the CDR3 is TGTGCCAGCAGTCAACCGGCCCCCCAAGACAATGAGCAGTTCTTC. J is TRBJ2-1 and V is TRBV6-5; D remains unclear. CDR3 length equals 15 residues. Germline V gene sequence: CDR1 MNHEY, CDR2 SVGAGI. Trimming left V 5 bases short and J 5 bases short, with 16 bases between.

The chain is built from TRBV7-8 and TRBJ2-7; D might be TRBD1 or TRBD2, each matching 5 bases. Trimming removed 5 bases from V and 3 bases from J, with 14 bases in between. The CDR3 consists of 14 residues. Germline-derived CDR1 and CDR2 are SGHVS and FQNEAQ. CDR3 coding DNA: TGTGCCAGCAGCCCAATGGGGACCAACTACGAGCAGTACTTC. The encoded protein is CASSPMGTNYEQYF.

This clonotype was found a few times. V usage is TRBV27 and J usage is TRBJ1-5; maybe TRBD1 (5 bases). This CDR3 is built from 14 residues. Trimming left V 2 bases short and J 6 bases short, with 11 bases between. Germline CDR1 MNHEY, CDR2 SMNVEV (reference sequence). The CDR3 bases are TGTGCCAGCAGTTTAACAAGGGGCGGTCAGCCCCAGCATTTT. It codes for CASSLTRGGQPQHF.

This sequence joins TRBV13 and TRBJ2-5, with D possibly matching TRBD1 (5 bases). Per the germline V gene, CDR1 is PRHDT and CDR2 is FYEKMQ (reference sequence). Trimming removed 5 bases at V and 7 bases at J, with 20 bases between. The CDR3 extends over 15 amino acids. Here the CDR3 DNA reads TGTGCCAGCAGCCATTCGACAGAACGGCAGGGGACCCAGTACTTC. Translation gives CASSHSTERQGTQYF.

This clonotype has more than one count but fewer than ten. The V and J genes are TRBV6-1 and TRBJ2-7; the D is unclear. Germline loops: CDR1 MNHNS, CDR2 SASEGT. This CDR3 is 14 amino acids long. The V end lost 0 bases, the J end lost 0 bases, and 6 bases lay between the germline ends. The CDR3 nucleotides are TGTGCCAGCAGTGAAGCTGGATTCTCCTACGAGCAGTACTTC. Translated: CASSEAGFSYEQYF.

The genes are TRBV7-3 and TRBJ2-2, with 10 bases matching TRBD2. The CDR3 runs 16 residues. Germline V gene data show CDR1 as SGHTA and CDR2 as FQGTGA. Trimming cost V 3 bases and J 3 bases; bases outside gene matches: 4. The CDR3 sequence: CASSLSGGAYTGELFF. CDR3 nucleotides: TGTGCCAGCAGCTTGAGCGGGGGGGCCTACACCGGGGAGCTGTTTTTT.

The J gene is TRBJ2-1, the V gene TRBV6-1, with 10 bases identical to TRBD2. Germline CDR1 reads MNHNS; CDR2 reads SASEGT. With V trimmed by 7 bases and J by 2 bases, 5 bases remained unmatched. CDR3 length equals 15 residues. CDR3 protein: CASNPLAGTYNEQFF. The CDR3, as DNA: TGTGCCAGCAACCCACTAGCGGGAACCTACAATGAGCAGTTCTTC.

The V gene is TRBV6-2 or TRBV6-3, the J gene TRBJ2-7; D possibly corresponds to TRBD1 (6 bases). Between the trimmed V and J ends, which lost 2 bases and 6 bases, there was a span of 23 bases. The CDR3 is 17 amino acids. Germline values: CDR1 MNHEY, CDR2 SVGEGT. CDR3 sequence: CASSYRVTGQGTSEQYF. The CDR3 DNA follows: TGTGCCAGCAGTTACCGGGTGACGGGACAAGGGACGTCCGAGCAGTACTTC.

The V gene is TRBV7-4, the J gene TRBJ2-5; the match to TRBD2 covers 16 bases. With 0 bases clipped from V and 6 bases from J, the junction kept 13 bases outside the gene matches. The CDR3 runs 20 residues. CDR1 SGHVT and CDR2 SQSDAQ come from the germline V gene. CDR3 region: CASSLADTRGLAGGMKTQYF. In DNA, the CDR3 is TGTGCCAGCAGCTTAGCGGATACTCGGGGACTAGCGGGAGGGATGAAGACCCAGTACTTC. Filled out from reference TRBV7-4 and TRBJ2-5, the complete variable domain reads GAGVSQSPRYKVAKRGRDVALRCDSISGHVTLYWYRQTLGQGSEVLTYSQSDAQRDKSGRPSGRFSAERPERSVSTLKIQRTEQGDSAVYLCASSLADTRGLAGGMKTQYFGPGTRLLVL.

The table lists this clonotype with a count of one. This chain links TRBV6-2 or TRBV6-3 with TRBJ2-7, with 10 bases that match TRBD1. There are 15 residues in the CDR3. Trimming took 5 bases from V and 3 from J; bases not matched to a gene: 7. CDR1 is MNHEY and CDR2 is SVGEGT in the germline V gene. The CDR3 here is CASSTDRDRGYEQYF. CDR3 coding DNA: TGTGCCAGCAGTACCGACCGGGACAGGGGCTACGAGCAGTACTTC.

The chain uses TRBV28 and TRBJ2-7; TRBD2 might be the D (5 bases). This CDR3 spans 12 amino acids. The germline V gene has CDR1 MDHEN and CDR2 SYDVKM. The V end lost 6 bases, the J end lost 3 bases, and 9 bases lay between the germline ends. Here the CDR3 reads CASSQRVYEQYF. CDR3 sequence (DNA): TGTGCCAGCAGCCAGAGGGTCTACGAGCAGTACTTC.

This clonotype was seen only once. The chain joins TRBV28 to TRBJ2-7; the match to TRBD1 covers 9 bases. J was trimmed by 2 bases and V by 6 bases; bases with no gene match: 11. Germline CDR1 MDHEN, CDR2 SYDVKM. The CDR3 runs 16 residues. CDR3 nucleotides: TGTGCCAGCAGGCCCGGCACCGGGACAGGGACCTACGAGCAGTACTTC. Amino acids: CASRPGTGTGTYEQYF. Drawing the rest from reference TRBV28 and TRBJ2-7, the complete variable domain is DVKVTQSSRYLVKRTGEKVFLECVQDMDHENMFWYRQDPGLGLRLIYFSYDVKMKEKGDIPEGYSVSREKKERFSLILESASTNQTSMYLCASRPGTGTGTYEQYFGPGTRLTVT.

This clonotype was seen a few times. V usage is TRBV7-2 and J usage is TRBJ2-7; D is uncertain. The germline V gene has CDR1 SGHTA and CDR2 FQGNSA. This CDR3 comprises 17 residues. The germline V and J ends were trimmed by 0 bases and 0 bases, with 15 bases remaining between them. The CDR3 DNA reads TGTGCCAGCAGCTTAGCCGACCTCGCCGTGAGCTCCTACGAGCAGTACTTC. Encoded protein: CASSLADLAVSSYEQYF.

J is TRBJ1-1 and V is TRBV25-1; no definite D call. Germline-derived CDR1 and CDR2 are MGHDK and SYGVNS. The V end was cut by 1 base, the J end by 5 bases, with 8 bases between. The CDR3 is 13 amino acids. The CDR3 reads CASSEFRRTEAFF. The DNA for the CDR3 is TGTGCCAGCAGTGAATTTCGTAGGACTGAAGCTTTCTTT.

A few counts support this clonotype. The CDR3 sequence is CASSLAWGTDTQYF. CDR3 nucleotide sequence: TGTGCCAGCTCATTAGCGTGGGGCACAGATACGCAGTATTTT. The chain combines TRBV6-1 with TRBJ2-3; D may be TRBD2 (5 bases). Between the trimmed V and J ends, which lost 8 bases and 1 base, there was a span of 13 bases. CDR1 and CDR2 (germline): MNHNS, SASEGT. This CDR3 is 14 amino acids long.

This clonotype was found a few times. The CDR3 reads CASSLRGQGYTF. The CDR3 nucleotides read TGTGCCAGCAGCCTAAGGGGGCAAGGCTACACCTTC. This sequence joins TRBV28 and TRBJ1-2, with TRBD1 matching over 7 bases. V lost 6 bases, J lost 8 bases, and 6 bases stayed unmatched. Germline V gene sequence: CDR1 MDHEN, CDR2 SYDVKM. CDR3 length: 12 amino acids.

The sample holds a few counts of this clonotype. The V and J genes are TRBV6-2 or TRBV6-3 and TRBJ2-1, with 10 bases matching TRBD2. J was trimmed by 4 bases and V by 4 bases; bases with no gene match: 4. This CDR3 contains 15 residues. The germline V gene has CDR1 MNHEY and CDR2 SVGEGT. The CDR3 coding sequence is TGTGCCAGCAGTTCAACTAGCGGGGTTTACAATGAGCAGTTCTTC. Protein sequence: CASSSTSGVYNEQFF.

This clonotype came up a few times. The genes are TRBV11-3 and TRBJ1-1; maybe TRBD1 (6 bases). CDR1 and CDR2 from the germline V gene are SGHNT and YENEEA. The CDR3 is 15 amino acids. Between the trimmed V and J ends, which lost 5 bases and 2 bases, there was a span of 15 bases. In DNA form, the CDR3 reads TGTGCCAGCAGCCCAACAGGGATCGGCAACACTGAAGCTTTCTTT. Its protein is CASSPTGIGNTEAFF. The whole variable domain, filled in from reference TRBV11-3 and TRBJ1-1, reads EAGVVQSPRYKIIEKKQPVAFWCNPISGHNTLYWYLQNLGQGPELLIRYENEEAVDDSQLPKDRFSAERLKGVDSTLKIQPAELGDSAVYLCASSPTGIGNTEAFFGQGTRLTVV.

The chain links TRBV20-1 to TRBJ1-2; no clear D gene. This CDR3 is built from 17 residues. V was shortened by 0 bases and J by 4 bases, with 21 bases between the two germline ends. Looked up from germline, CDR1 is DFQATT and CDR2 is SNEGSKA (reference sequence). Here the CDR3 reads CSARDQAHAPLSYGYTF. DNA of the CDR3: TGCAGTGCTAGAGATCAGGCTCATGCACCATTGAGCTATGGCTACACCTTC.

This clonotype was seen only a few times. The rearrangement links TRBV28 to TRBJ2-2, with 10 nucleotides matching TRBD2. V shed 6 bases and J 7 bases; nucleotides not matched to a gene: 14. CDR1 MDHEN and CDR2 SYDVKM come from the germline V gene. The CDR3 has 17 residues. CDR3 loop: CASSLSSGRVPDGELFF. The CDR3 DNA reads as TGTGCCAGCAGCCTATCTAGCGGGAGAGTTCCTGACGGGGAGCTGTTTTTT.

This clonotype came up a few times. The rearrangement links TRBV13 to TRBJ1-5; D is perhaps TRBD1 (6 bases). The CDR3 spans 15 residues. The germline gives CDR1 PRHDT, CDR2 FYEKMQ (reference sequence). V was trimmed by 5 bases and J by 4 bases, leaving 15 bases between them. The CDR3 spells CASSEGVGGNQPQHF. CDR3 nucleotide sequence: TGTGCCAGCAGCGAGGGGGTAGGCGGGAATCAGCCCCAGCATTTT.

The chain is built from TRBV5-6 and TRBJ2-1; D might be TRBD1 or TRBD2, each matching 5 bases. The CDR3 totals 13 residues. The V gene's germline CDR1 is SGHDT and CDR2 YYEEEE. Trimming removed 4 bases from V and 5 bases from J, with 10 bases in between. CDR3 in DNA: TGTGCCAGCAGCCGAGGGGCCAACAATGAGCAGTTCTTC. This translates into CASSRGANNEQFF.

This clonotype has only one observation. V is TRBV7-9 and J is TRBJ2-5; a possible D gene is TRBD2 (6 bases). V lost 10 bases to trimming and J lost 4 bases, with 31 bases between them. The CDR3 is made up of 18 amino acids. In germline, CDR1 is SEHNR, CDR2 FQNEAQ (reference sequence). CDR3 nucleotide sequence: TGTGCCACCTACACCCGGAGGGAACATCCTCAGGGAAGAGAGACCCAGTACTTC. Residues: CATYTRREHPQGRETQYF.

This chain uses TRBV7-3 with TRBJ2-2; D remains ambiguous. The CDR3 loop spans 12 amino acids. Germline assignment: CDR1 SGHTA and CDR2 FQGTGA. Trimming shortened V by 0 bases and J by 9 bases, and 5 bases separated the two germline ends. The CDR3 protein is CASSLTGRELFF. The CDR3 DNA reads TGTGCCAGCAGCTTAACTGGCCGGGAGCTGTTTTTT.

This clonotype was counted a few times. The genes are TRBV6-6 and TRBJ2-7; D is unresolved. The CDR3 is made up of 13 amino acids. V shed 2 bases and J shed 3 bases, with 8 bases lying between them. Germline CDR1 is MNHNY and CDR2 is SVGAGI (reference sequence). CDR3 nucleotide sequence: TGTGCCAGCAGTTACGTCTATTACTACGAGCAGTACTTC. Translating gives CASSYVYYYEQYF.

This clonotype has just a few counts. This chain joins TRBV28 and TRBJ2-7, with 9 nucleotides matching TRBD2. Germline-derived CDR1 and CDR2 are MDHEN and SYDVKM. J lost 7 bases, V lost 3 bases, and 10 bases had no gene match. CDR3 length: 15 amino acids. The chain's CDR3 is CASSFPGAGGGEQYF. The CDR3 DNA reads TGTGCCAGCAGTTTCCCCGGAGCGGGAGGAGGAGAGCAGTACTTC.